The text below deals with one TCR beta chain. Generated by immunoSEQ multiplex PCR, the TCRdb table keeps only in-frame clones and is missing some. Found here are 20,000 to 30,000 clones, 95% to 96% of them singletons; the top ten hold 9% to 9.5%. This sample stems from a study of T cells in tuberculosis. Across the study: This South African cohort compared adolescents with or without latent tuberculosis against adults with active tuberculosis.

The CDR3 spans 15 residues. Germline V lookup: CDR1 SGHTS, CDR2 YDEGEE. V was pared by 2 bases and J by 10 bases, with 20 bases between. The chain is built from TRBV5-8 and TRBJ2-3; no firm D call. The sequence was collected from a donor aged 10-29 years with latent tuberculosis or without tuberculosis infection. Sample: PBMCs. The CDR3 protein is CASSFRLSGMAAQYF. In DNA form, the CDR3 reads TGTGCCAGCAGCTTCCGACTGTCCGGAATGGCTGCGCAGTATTTT.